This T cell receptor (beta chain) was captured by sequencing in a study of CD8+CD57+ T cells in acquired aplastic anemia. For the study at large: For CD4+ cells, healthy donors had an average of about 10 million reads.

For CDR3 and TCR beta VDJ profiling, genomic DNA was the template used. TCRdb re-analysed the reads in MiXCR, keeping a single row per CDR3 protein. This table has around 170,000 distinct CDR3 sequences, about 47% appearing once. V lost 4 bases and J lost 5; bases outside the gene matches: 7. The CDR3 has 13 residues. Germline CDR1 SQVTM, CDR2 ANQGSEA. This TCR was sampled from a human donor in good health. This chain links TRBV29-1 with TRBJ2-5; TRBD2 aligns across 7 bases. Sample: sorted CD4+, CD8+, or CD8+CD57+ T cells (not recorded which) from PBMCs. CDR3 nucleotide sequence: TGCAGCGTTGGACTAGCTGGGGGGGAGACCCAGTACTTC. Protein product: CSVGLAGGETQYF.